Listed below are T cell receptor beta chains from one sample, sequenced in a study of blood T cell repertoires in COVID-19. Libraries were prepared by immunoSEQ multiplex PCR; TCRdb keeps only in-frame clonotypes and omits some of them. Of under 250,000 clones in the sample, 88% were seen once. Sequencing used PBMCs or T cells enriched from blood (not recorded which). The receptors originated from a middle-aged woman who had been exposed to COVID-19. CDR3s include the opening cysteine and the closing phenylalanine or tryptophan. Each record gives: J gene, D gene, V gene, clone size, CDR3 protein, CDR3 DNA. The D gene is left open where the match is weak. Some rows mark clone size as missing; the rest say once, few, many or name a class of expanded clone.

>TRBJ2-5|-|TRBV4-1|once
CASSQNDRGYQETQYF
TGCGCCAGCAGCCAAAACGACCGGGGGTACCAAGAGACCCAGTACTTC
>TRBJ2-2|TRBD1|TRBV7-8|-
CASSPNGGQGLTGELFF
TGTGCCAGCAGCCCTAATGGGGGACAGGGTCTCACCGGGGAGCTGTTTTTT
>TRBJ2-7|-|TRBV29-1|-
CSVFSPGYGEQYF
TGCAGCGTCTTTTCGCCGGGGTACGGAGAGCAGTACTTC
>TRBJ1-1|-|TRBV29-1|-
CSVDPLAELNTEAFF
TGCAGCGTTGATCCCTTGGCAGAATTGAACACTGAAGCTTTCTTT
>TRBJ1-1|TRBD1|TRBV5-1|-
CASSPGQGMNTEAFF
TGCGCCAGCAGCCCGGGACAGGGGATGAACACTGAAGCTTTCTTT
>TRBJ1-2|TRBD1|TRBV25-1|-
CASSEFGTAYGYTF
TGTGCCAGCAGTGAATTTGGGACAGCCTATGGCTACACCTTC
>TRBJ2-1|-|TRBV19|-
CASSMTSYNEQFF
TGTGCCAGTAGTATGACTTCTTACAATGAGCAGTTCTTC
>TRBJ1-2|-|TRBV30|once
CAQGVVSNYGYTF
TGTGCCCAAGGGGTGGTTTCTAACTATGGCTACACCTTC
>TRBJ2-1|-|TRBV7-9|once
CASSLVAYNEQFF
TGTGCCAGCAGCTTAGTAGCCTACAATGAGCAGTTCTTC
>TRBJ2-3|-|TRBV27|-
CASRRTDHTDTQYF
TGTGCCAGCAGGAGGACAGACCACACAGATACGCAGTATTTT
>TRBJ2-2|TRBD1|TRBV7-3|-
CASSLRGLDTGELFF
TGTGCCAGCAGCCTCAGGGGGCTCGACACCGGGGAGCTGTTTTTT
>TRBJ1-2|TRBD1|TRBV6-2/TRBV6-3|-
CASSLTGTYGYTF
TGTGCCAGCAGTTTGACAGGGACATATGGCTACACCTTC
>TRBJ1-1|-|TRBV13|-
CASSTKTGIGRDTEAFF
TGTGCCAGCAGCACGAAAACGGGGATTGGTCGGGACACTGAAGCTTTCTTT
>TRBJ2-5|TRBD2|TRBV7-8|-
CASSPRLAGETQYF
TGTGCCAGCAGCCCGCGACTAGCGGGTGAGACCCAGTACTTC
>TRBJ1-5|TRBD1|TRBV7-8|-
CASSTGTGEYSNQPQHF
TGTGCCAGCAGCACAGGGACAGGGGAATATAGCAATCAGCCCCAGCATTTT
>TRBJ2-2|-|TRBV24-1|-
CATGGLKLANTGELFF
TGTGCCACCGGCGGTCTTAAGTTGGCGAACACCGGGGAGCTGTTTTTT
>TRBJ2-3|TRBD2|TRBV3-1/TRBV3-2|-
CASSQDPGASGEDTQYF
TGTGCCAGCAGCCAAGATCCGGGCGCTAGCGGGGAAGATACGCAGTATTTT
>TRBJ2-1|-|TRBV3-1/TRBV3-2|-
CASSRPGYNEQFF
TGTGCCAGCAGCCGCCCCGGGTACAATGAGCAGTTCTTC
>TRBJ1-2|-|TRBV4-1|-
CASSQDGAPTGYGYTF
TGCGCCAGCAGCCAAGATGGGGCCCCTACAGGGTATGGCTACACCTTC
>TRBJ2-7|TRBD2|TRBV14|-
CARGREGYEQYF
TGTGCCAGGGGAAGGGAGGGCTACGAGCAGTACTTC